This T cell receptor (beta chain) came from a study of cytomegalovirus exposure and HLA in healthy donors. The CDR3 is made up of 14 amino acids. Germline V gives CDR1 LNHDA, CDR2 SQIVND (reference sequence). V shed 3 bases and J shed 1 base, with 7 bases lying between them. As concerns this clone: Its antigen is unknown.

The PCR was carried out with 60 Vbeta primers and 13 Jbeta primers. Using immunoSEQ multiplex PCR, the repertoire was profiled, and TCRdb retains in-frame clones only, with some absent. The sample lists some 84,000 clones; around 80% were seen once. Unrecorded immune exposure was likely among donors, who were nominally healthy when sampled. Whole-study findings and limits: In a later analysis, an Asian-associated ancestry cluster reportedly showed fewer N-insertions than the roughly 650-donor mean. For TCR beta chains, V- and J-gene trimming was later linked to a missense DCLRE1C variant.

The V gene is TRBV19, the J gene TRBJ2-1; D is ambiguous. This clonotype was obtained from a male donor in good health and CMV-seropositive. Material: PBMCs. In DNA form, the CDR3 reads TGTGCCAGTAGTATGCCGGAGTCCTACAATGAGCAGTTCTTC. Translated, it gives CASSMPESYNEQFF.